The sequence of this T cell receptor beta chain was determined in a study of cytomegalovirus exposure and HLA in healthy donors. As for the study in general: Tens of millions of unique TCR sequences came from HLA-typed donors in an early release. Overall study findings and caveats: In a later analysis, TCR beta V- and J-gene trimming showed a link to a missense DCLRE1C variant. When presence/absence was analysed, sequencing depth was taken to be roughly uniform across donors.

Researchers ran the PCR with 60 Vbeta and 13 Jbeta primers. Using immunoSEQ multiplex PCR, the repertoire was profiled, and TCRdb retains in-frame clones only, with some absent. This sample carries over 95,000 clones, more than 60% of them seen once, and the ten largest clones take less than 3.5%. About this clone itself: As yet, its antigen is unknown.

Sequenced sample: PBMCs. The clonotype comes from a female donor in good health and CMV-seronegative.

CDR3 loop: CASSKVQGSTDTQYF. The DNA for the CDR3 is TGTGCCAGCAGTAAGGTGCAGGGTAGCACAGATACGCAGTATTTT. This chain links TRBV27 with TRBJ2-3; the D gene is possibly TRBD1 (5 bases). Germline V lookup: CDR1 MNHEY, CDR2 SMNVEV (reference sequence). The CDR3 covers 15 residues. The ends were cut back, 5 bases at V and 0 bases at J, with 12 bases in the middle.